This TCR beta chain was recorded in a study of post-analysis software for immune sequencing data. Regarding the study as a whole: Patients showed TRBV5-6, TRBV5-1 and TRBV20-1 among 4 or 5 TRBV segments more frequent than in controls.

The TCR beta cDNA libraries carried unique molecular identifiers. MiXCR, run by TCRdb on the PCR reads, gives a single entry per CDR3 protein. The sample consists of about 770,000 distinct CDR3 sequences, about 43% of them appearing once. Deletions cut 0 bases from V and 1 base from J, with 6 bases between. Germline CDR1 and CDR2: GTSNPN and SVGIG (reference sequence). The CDR3 runs 13 residues. On this clonotype itself: Its antigen is unknown.

The TCR was taken from a girl aged 5-17 years with multiple sclerosis. The J gene is TRBJ1-1, the V gene TRBV30; D remains ambiguous. The source material was blood. The CDR3 protein is CAWSVRANTEAFF. As DNA, the CDR3 is TGTGCCTGGAGTGTACGGGCGAACACTGAAGCTTTCTTT.